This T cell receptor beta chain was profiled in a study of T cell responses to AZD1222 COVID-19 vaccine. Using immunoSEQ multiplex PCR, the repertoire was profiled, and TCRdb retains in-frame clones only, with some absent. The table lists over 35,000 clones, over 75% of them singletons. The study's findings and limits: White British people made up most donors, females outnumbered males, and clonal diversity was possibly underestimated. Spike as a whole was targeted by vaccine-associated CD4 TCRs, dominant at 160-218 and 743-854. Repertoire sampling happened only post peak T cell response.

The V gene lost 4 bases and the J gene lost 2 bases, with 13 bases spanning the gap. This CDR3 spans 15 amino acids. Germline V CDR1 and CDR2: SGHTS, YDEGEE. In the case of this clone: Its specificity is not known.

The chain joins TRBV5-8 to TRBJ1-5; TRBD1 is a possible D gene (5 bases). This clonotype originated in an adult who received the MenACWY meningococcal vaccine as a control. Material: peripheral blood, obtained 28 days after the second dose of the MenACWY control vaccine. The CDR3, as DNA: TGTGCCAGCAGCCCGAAGGGCAGGGGCAATCAGCCCCAGCATTTT. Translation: CASSPKGRGNQPQHF.